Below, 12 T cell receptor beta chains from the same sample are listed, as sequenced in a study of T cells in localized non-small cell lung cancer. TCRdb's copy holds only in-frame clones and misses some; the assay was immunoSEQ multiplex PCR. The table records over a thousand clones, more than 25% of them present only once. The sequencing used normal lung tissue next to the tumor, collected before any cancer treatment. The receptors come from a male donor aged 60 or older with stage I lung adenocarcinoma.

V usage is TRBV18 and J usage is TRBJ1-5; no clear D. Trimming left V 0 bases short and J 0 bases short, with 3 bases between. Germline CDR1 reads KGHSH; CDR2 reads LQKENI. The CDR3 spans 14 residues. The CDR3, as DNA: TGTGCCAGCTCACCACCCTATAGCAATCAGCCCCAGCATTTT. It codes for CASSPPYSNQPQHF.

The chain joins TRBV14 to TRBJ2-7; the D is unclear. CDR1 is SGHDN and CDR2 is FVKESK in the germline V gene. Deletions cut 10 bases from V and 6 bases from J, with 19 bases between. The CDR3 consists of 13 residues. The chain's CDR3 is CATPGPYLGEQYF. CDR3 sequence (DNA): TGTGCCACCCCCGGGCCCTACCTAGGCGAGCAGTACTTC.

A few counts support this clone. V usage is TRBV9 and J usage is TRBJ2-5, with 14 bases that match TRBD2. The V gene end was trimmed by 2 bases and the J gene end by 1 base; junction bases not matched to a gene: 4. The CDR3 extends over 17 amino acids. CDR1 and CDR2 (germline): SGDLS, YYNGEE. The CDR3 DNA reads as TGTGCCAGCAGCGTGGGGACTAGCGGGGGTTTCCAAGAGACCCAGTACTTC. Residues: CASSVGTSGGFQETQYF. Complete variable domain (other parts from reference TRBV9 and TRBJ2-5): DSGVTQTPKHLITATGQRVTLRCSPRSGDLSVYWYQQSLDQGLQFLIQYYNGEERAKGNILERFSAQQFPDLHSELNLSSLELGDSALYFCASSVGTSGGFQETQYFGPGTRLLVL.

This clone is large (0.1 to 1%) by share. CDR3 sequence: CASTRGQGLYGYTF. CDR3 DNA: TGTGCCAGCACTAGGGGACAGGGACTCTATGGCTACACCTTC. The rearrangement uses TRBV6-8 and TRBJ1-2, with TRBD1 matching 9 bases. The CDR3 runs to 14 residues. V lost 7 bases to trimming and J lost 4 bases; unmatched junction nucleotides: 7. Germline loops: CDR1 MNHGY, CDR2 SAAAGT.

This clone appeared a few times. CDR3 DNA: TGCGCCAGCAGCCAGGGGGGCTCCGGGGAGCTGTTTTTT. It codes for CASSQGGSGELFF. The chain joins TRBV4-1 to TRBJ2-2; D may be TRBD1 or TRBD2 (6 bases each). V lost 3 bases and J 6 bases, leaving 8 bases between the germline ends. Germline values: CDR1 MGHRA, CDR2 YSYEKL. This CDR3 is 13 amino acids long.

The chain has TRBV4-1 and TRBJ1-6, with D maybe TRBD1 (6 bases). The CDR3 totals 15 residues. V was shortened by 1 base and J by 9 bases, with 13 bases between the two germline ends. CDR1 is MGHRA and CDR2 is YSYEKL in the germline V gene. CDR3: CASSQGQVGGSPLHF. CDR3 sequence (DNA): TGCGCCAGCAGCCAAGGACAGGTTGGTGGTTCACCCCTCCACTTT.

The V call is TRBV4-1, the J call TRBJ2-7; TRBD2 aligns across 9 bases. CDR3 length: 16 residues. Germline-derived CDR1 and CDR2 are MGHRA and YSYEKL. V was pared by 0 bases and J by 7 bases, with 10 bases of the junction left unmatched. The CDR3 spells CASSQDGGSGRFEQYF. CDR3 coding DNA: TGCGCCAGCAGCCAAGATGGGGGTAGCGGGAGATTTGAGCAGTACTTC.

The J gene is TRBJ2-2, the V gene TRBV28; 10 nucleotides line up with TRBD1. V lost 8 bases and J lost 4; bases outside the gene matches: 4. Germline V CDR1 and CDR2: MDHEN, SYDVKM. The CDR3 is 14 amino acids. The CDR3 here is CASGGTGVTGELFF. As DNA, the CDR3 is TGTGCCAGCGGCGGGACAGGGGTCACCGGGGAGCTGTTTTTT.

This chain's CDR3 is CASSLIVADTQYF. CDR3 coding DNA: TGTGCCAGTAGTTTAATAGTAGCAGATACGCAGTATTTT. This chain joins TRBV19 and TRBJ2-3; D unclear. This CDR3 has 13 amino acids. V was cut by 5 bases and J by 4 bases, with 10 bases left in between. The V gene's germline CDR1 is LNHDA and CDR2 SQIVND (reference sequence).

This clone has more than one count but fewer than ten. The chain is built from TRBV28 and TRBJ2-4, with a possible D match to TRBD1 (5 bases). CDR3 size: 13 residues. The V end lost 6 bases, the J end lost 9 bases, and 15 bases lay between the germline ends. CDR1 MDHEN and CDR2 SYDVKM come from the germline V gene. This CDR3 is CASSLTGPGIQYF. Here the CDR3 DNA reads TGTGCCAGCAGCCTTACAGGTCCGGGCATTCAGTACTTC. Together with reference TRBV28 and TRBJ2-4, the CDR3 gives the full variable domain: DVKVTQSSRYLVKRTGEKVFLECVQDMDHENMFWYRQDPGLGLRLIYFSYDVKMKEKGDIPEGYSVSREKKERFSLILESASTNQTSMYLCASSLTGPGIQYFGAGTRLSVL.

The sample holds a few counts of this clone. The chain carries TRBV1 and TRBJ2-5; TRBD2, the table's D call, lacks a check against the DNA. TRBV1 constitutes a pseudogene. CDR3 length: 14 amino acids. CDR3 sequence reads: CASSQEPGVTTQYF. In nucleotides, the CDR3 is TGCGCCAGCAGCCAAGAACCGGGGGTCACGACCCAGTACTTC.

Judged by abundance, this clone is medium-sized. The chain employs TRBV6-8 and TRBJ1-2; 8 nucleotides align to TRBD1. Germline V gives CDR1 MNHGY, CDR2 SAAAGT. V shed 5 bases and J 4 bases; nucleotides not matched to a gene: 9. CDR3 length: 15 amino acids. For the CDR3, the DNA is TGTGCCAGCAGTGACACGGGACAGGCTCTCTATGGCTACACCTTC. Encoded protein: CASSDTGQALYGYTF.